This T cell receptor beta chain was captured in a study of cytomegalovirus exposure and HLA in healthy donors. PCR involved 60 Vbeta and 13 Jbeta primers. TCRdb's copy holds only in-frame clones and misses some; the assay was immunoSEQ multiplex PCR. The sample holds roughly 150,000 clones, around 66% seen once. CDR1 and CDR2 from the germline V gene are LNHNV and YYDKDF (reference sequence). The length of the CDR3 is 13 residues. V was trimmed by 0 bases and J by 7 bases, leaving 9 bases between them. V gene TRBV15 combines with J gene TRBJ1-2; D gene uncertain. Sample: PBMCs. The TCR was taken from a woman in her thirties in good health and CMV-seropositive. The CDR3 sequence: CATSRDLFGGYTF. The CDR3 DNA reads as TGTGCCACCAGCAGAGATCTTTTCGGTGGCTACACCTTC.